Described below is a single TCR beta chain sequence and its context. No antigen is known for it. Per-base qualities were not stored, and no clone one base away is much larger. The data are from a study of blood T cell repertoires in COVID-19 (dated by TCRdb to about 2020). Describing the broader study: The collaborator samples originated in the United States, Italy and Spain and spanned the acute and convalescent phases of COVID-19. Where available, HLA class I and class II types were taken from metadata supplied by the sample provider and were not determined by assay-based typing. The repertoires were released in a freely available public database meant as a resource for research on the immune response to SARS-CoV-2. Sample metadata almost always included a de-identified subject ID, COVID-19 status, age in years and sex. Samples came from the ongoing ImmuneRACE study (first 160 participants) plus 1,254 subjects from 6 global collaborators. The prospective study material was composed of cDNA or gDNA derived from T cells, B-cell-depleted T cells, or PBMCs. Subjects who had been exposed to COVID-19, were actively infected with it, or had recovered from it provided the deeply sampled blood TCRbeta repertoires that made up the dataset. What the work shows at the level of the full study, not this receptor alone: Clinical and demographic metadata were provided uncurated, with the amount varying by source and participant.

Taken from the germline V gene, the CDR1 and CDR2 loops are SGDLS and YYNGEE. Spanning cysteine to phenylalanine, the CDR3 consists of 12 amino acids. The entry retains the CDR3 DNA only, 36 bases that are in frame from base 1. Compared with germline, V lacks 7 bases and J lacks 6 bases; bases without a gene match: 6. The collaborating institutions used their own protocols to collect whole blood in K2EDTA tubes. Collaborator samples were shipped for TCRbeta analysis as frozen whole blood, isolated PBMCs, or DNA extracted from either sample type. The immunoSEQ Assay, a bias-controlled multiplex PCR, was used to amplify TCRbeta CDR3 regions from genomic DNA. The source study handled its data this way. Within the assay, amplification of reference gene primers was used to estimate how many nucleated cells each sample contained. To quantify the absolute abundance of each unique TCRbeta CDR3 rearrangement, sequence reads were collapsed and filtered. Productive Simpson clonality was computed per sample as the square root of Simpson's diversity index over productive rearrangements. What TCRdb holds here is the immuneACCESS table cut down to in-frame rearrangements. Part of the clones is not present; checked against another copy, under half of the missing clones reflect an unresolved V gene, and the others are unexplained. The DNA was the basis for D and trimming; V, J and clone size are from that table. Here the sample has 180,000 or so clones; about 90% occur a single time. Roughly 0.6% of the sample rests with the top ten.

The sample consisted of peripheral blood. This receptor was identified in a man aged 50-59 years with acute or convalescent COVID-19. Here the chain combines TRBV9 and TRBJ1-2, and 7 bases in between align with TRBD1. The nucleotide sequence is given as TGTGCCAGCTCTTCCAGGGGGGATGGCTACACCTTC. It codes for CASSSRGDGYTF.